The present entry profiles one TCR beta chain with its context. Its matching antigen is unknown. This specimen comes from a study of identical twins. Findings and caveats of the study: Zero-insertion findings could be partly confounded by invariant cells (MAIT and iNKT cells). Low generation-probability sequences were in excess among twin-shared out-of-frame alpha sequences.

This CDR3 has 13 amino acids. The germline V and J ends were trimmed by 6 bases and 6 bases, with 14 bases remaining between them. CDR1 and CDR2 (germline): SNHLY, FYNNEI. A universal primer site came from template switching; cDNA carried unique molecular identifiers. Each CDR3 protein is one row after TCRdb ran MiXCR on the 5' RACE reads. The data contain 1.5 million to 2 million distinct CDR3 sequences, 32% of them singletons. The material sequenced was cord blood. The receptor was derived from a newborn girl in good health. This rearrangement joins TRBV2 to TRBJ1-1; D call uncertain. This CDR3 is CASRGGGGSEAFF. The CDR3 nucleotides read TGTGCCAGCAGAGGAGGTGGCGGGTCTGAAGCTTTCTTT. Variable domain in full (rest from reference TRBV2 and TRBJ1-1): EPEVTQTPSHQVTQMGQEVILRCVPISNHLYFYWYRQILGQKVEFLVSFYNNEISEKSEIFDDQFSVERPDGSNFTLKIRSTKLEDSAMYFCASRGGGGSEAFFGQGTRLTVV.